The 23 T cell receptor beta chains below were found in one sample sequenced in a study of control samples from healthy donors and cancer patients. The method was immunoSEQ multiplex PCR; TCRdb's version includes in-frame clones alone and lacks a portion of them. The sample yields approximately 52,000 clones, approximately 95% seen once. The specimen was blood. These receptors all come from a woman in her late teens or twenties in good health.

The rearrangement links TRBV4-2 to TRBJ2-2, with D maybe TRBD2 (6 bases). V shed 4 bases and J shed 11 bases, with 23 bases lying between them. Germline assignment: CDR1 LGHNA and CDR2 YNFKEQ. The CDR3 is made up of 16 amino acids. CDR3 sequence: CASSPLWGVAVDELFF. CDR3 DNA sequence: TGTGCCAGCAGCCCTCTCTGGGGGGTCGCGGTGGACGAGCTGTTTTTT.

V gene TRBV19 combines with J gene TRBJ1-5; the D gene is possibly TRBD1 (5 bases). V was trimmed by 5 bases and J by 6 bases, leaving 14 bases between them. The CDR3 length is 14 residues. In germline, CDR1 is LNHDA, CDR2 SQIVND (reference sequence). In DNA, the CDR3 is TGTGCCAGTAGTGGGGGGGTCTTAGGTCAGCCCCAGCATTTT. It translates to CASSGGVLGQPQHF.

This clone was counted once. The chain has TRBV12-3 or TRBV12-4 and TRBJ2-5; D may match TRBD1 or TRBD2 (6 bases each). CDR3 length: 12 residues. V was shortened by 8 bases and J by 1 base, with 8 bases between the two germline ends. CDR3 sequence (DNA): TGTGCCAGCGGGGGGCTCCAAGAGACCCAGTACTTC. Its protein is CASGGLQETQYF.

This clone was picked up one time. Different DNA sequences within this sample yield the same CDR3. The CDR3 bases are TGTGCCAGTAGCTCCTACAATGAGCAGTTCTTC. Translated: CASSSYNEQFF. This chain uses TRBV19 with TRBJ2-1; D call uncertain. Deletions cut 6 bases from V and 0 bases from J, with 0 bases between. The CDR3 extends over 11 amino acids. CDR1 LNHDA and CDR2 SQIVND come from the germline V gene (reference sequence).

This sequence joins TRBV19 and TRBJ1-4; D ambiguous. Germline V gene lookup returns CDR1 LNHDA and CDR2 SQIVND (reference sequence). V was clipped by 5 bases and J by 8 bases, with 21 bases between them. CDR3 length: 16 amino acids. CDR3 bases: TGTGCCAGTAGTGCCCGCCGACCGACCCTGGGGGAAAAACTGTTTTTT. Protein: CASSARRPTLGEKLFF.

V gene TRBV5-4 combines with J gene TRBJ2-7; 10 bases align to TRBD1. Unmatched junction bases numbered 4, after V lost 5 bases and J lost 5 bases. Germline V lookup: CDR1 SGHNT, CDR2 YYREEE (reference sequence). CDR3 size: 13 residues. The CDR3 sequence: CASRTGTGDEQYF. The CDR3 region has the DNA TGTGCCAGCAGAACTGGGACAGGGGACGAGCAGTACTTC.

The chain combines TRBV5-1 with TRBJ2-7, with D possibly matching TRBD1 (5 bases). V lost 1 base to trimming and J lost 3 bases, with 14 bases between them. Per germline, CDR1 SGHRS and CDR2 YFSETQ. CDR3 length: 15 amino acids. CDR3 sequence: CASSLPRVGDYEQYF. Written as DNA, the CDR3 is TGCGCCAGCAGCTTGCCTCGGGTAGGGGACTACGAGCAGTACTTC.

The chain combines TRBV3-1 (or the pseudogene TRBV3-2) with TRBJ1-2; perhaps TRBD1 as D (5 bases). CDR1 and CDR2 from the germline V gene are LGHDT and YNNKEL (reference sequence). The CDR3 has 12 residues. V lost 4 bases and J lost 4, with 7 bases in between. CDR3 sequence: CASSPGRYGYTF. The CDR3, as DNA: TGTGCCAGCAGCCCGGGACGCTATGGCTACACCTTC.

The rearrangement joins TRBV30 to TRBJ1-2; tentative D call: TRBD1 (5 bases). CDR1 is GTSNPN and CDR2 is SVGIG in the germline V gene (reference sequence). The CDR3 runs to 13 residues. The V and J ends lost 6 bases and 2 bases respectively, with 13 bases between them. CDR3 protein: CACTSRGNYGYTF. The CDR3 nucleotides read TGTGCCTGCACCAGCCGGGGGAACTATGGCTACACCTTC.

The rearrangement joins TRBV3-1 (or the pseudogene TRBV3-2) to TRBJ1-4; D is undetermined. Trimming took off 0 bases at V and 9 bases at J, with 11 bases between the two ends. This CDR3 spans 14 amino acids. Germline assignment: CDR1 LGHDT and CDR2 YNNKEL (reference sequence). The DNA of the CDR3 is TGTGCCAGCAGCCAAGATGGAGTCAGGCAAAAACTGTTTTTT. Encoded protein: CASSQDGVRQKLFF.

CDR3 DNA sequence: TGTGCCAGCTCACCAGGACAGCCCAGCACAGATACGCAGTATTTT. It yields the protein CASSPGQPSTDTQYF. V usage is TRBV18 and J usage is TRBJ2-3; D might be TRBD1 (6 bases). Germline V lookup: CDR1 KGHSH, CDR2 LQKENI. Between the trimmed V and J ends, which lost 2 bases and 0 bases, there was a span of 9 bases. CDR3 length equals 15 residues.

The chain couples TRBV7-9 to TRBJ2-5; 7 nucleotides line up with TRBD1. The germline V gene encodes CDR1 SEHNR and CDR2 FQNEAQ (reference sequence). With 4 bases clipped from V and 5 bases from J, the junction kept 19 bases outside the gene matches. The CDR3 spans 18 residues. The CDR3 reads CASSSLTGKEVLGETQYF. In DNA form, the CDR3 reads TGTGCCAGCAGCTCCCTGACAGGGAAGGAGGTATTGGGGGAGACCCAGTACTTC.

This sequence joins TRBV9 and TRBJ2-7; D perhaps matches TRBD2 (6 bases). The germline V gene has CDR1 SGDLS and CDR2 YYNGEE. The CDR3 covers 13 residues. Trimming removed 0 bases at V and 3 bases at J, with 7 bases between. CDR3 DNA sequence: TGTGCCAGCAGCGTAGCGGGAGACTACGAGCAGTACTTC. Residues: CASSVAGDYEQYF.

The chain has TRBV5-1 and TRBJ2-7, with no clear D. The V end was cut by 0 bases, the J end by 2 bases, with 9 bases between. The CDR3 totals 14 residues. Per germline, CDR1 SGHRS and CDR2 YFSETQ. The CDR3: CASSLAEGTYEQYF. The CDR3 DNA follows: TGCGCCAGCAGCTTGGCCGAAGGAACCTACGAGCAGTACTTC.

This clone has only one observation. J is TRBJ1-2 and V is TRBV4-3, with D hard to call. CDR1 and CDR2 (germline): LGHNA, YSLEER. V was clipped by 1 base and J by 5 bases, with 5 bases between them. This CDR3 spans 12 amino acids. CDR3 sequence (DNA): TGCGCCAGCAGCCAAGTAGGGTATGGCTACACCTTC. Its translation is CASSQVGYGYTF.

The chain has TRBV7-8 and TRBJ1-6; TRBD1 matches 12 bases. The V and J ends lost 5 bases and 9 bases, in that order; junction bases with no gene match: 11. The CDR3 is 17 residues long. Germline V gives CDR1 SGHVS, CDR2 FQNEAQ. The chain's CDR3 is CASSVGQGASAGSPLHF. The CDR3 DNA reads TGTGCCAGCAGCGTGGGACAGGGGGCTTCTGCGGGTTCACCCCTCCACTTT.

V gene TRBV19 combines with J gene TRBJ2-2; the match to TRBD2 covers 13 bases. The germline V gene has CDR1 LNHDA and CDR2 SQIVND (reference sequence). V trimming: 1 base; J trimming: 4 bases; junction bases outside the gene matches: 3. The CDR3 is made up of 17 amino acids. The CDR3 sequence is CASSIVGLAGPTGELFF. The DNA of the CDR3 is TGTGCCAGTAGTATAGTGGGACTAGCGGGGCCCACCGGGGAGCTGTTTTTT.

The chain uses TRBV7-2 and TRBJ1-5; no reliable D call. Germline CDR1 is SGHTA and CDR2 is FQGNSA. V lost 5 bases to trimming and J lost 6 bases, with 11 bases between them. There are 13 residues in the CDR3. CDR3 protein: CASSLQMGQPQHF. The DNA of the CDR3 is TGTGCCAGCAGCCTCCAAATGGGTCAGCCCCAGCATTTT.

A single count supports this clone. This chain connects TRBV27 to TRBJ2-1; D remains unclear. The CDR3 loop spans 14 amino acids. Trimming stripped 6 bases from V and 4 bases from J, with 13 bases between. In germline, CDR1 is MNHEY, CDR2 SMNVEV (reference sequence). In DNA form, the CDR3 reads TGTGCCAGCAGCCTCGGATACGGGTACAATGAGCAGTTCTTC. Protein product: CASSLGYGYNEQFF.

The table lists this clone with a few counts. V is TRBV4-3 and J is TRBJ2-3, with D unclear. V was cut by 0 bases and J by 2 bases, with 12 bases left in between. This CDR3 is 16 amino acids long. The germline V gene encodes CDR1 LGHNA and CDR2 YSLEER. CDR3 in amino acids: CASSQDFTTATDTQYF. The CDR3 coding sequence is TGCGCCAGCAGCCAAGATTTTACTACCGCCACAGATACGCAGTATTTT.

The J gene is TRBJ2-3, the V gene TRBV28; 7 bases match TRBD2. Germline CDR1 is MDHEN and CDR2 is SYDVKM. CDR3 length: 20 amino acids. The ends lost 2 bases at V and 2 bases at J; junction bases unmatched: 19. The CDR3 nucleotides are TGTGCCAGCAGTTTAACTTGGGAGTGGACCAGAGGGGACTACACAGATACGCAGTATTTT. This gives the protein CASSLTWEWTRGDYTDTQYF.

The chain couples TRBV28 to TRBJ2-7; 12 bases align to TRBD1. With V trimmed by 7 bases and J by 13 bases, 14 bases remained unmatched. This CDR3 is 14 amino acids long. Germline CDR1 reads MDHEN; CDR2 reads SYDVKM. The CDR3, as DNA: TGTGCCAGCACCTCCGGGACAGGGGGCGCAAATGGTTACTTC. Amino acid sequence: CASTSGTGGANGYF.

The V call is TRBV13, the J call TRBJ2-5; 14 bases line up with TRBD2. The ends lost 5 bases at V and 3 bases at J; junction bases unmatched: 14. The CDR3 covers 19 residues. Per germline, CDR1 PRHDT and CDR2 FYEKMQ (reference sequence). This CDR3 reads CASSPSGPTSGGEEETQYF. The CDR3 nucleotides read TGTGCCAGCAGCCCCTCCGGCCCGACTAGCGGGGGGGAGGAAGAGACCCAGTACTTC.